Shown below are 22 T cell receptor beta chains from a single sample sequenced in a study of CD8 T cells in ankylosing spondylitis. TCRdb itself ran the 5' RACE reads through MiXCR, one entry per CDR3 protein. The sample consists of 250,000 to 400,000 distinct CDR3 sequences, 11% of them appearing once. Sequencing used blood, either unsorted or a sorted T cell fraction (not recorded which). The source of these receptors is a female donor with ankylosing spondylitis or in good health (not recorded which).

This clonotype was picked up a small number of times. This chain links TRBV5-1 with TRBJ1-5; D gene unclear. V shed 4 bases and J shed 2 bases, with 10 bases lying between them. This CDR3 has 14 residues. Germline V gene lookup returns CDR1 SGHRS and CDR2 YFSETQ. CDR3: CASSKGMGNQPQHF. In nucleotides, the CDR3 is TGCGCCAGCAGCAAGGGTATGGGCAATCAGCCCCAGCATTTT.

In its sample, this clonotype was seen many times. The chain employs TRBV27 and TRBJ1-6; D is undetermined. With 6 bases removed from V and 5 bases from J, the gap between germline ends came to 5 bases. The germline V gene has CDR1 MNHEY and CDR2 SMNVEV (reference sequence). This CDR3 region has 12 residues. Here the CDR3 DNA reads TGTGCCAGCAGCAGAAATAATTCACCCCTCCACTTT. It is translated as CASSRNNSPLHF.

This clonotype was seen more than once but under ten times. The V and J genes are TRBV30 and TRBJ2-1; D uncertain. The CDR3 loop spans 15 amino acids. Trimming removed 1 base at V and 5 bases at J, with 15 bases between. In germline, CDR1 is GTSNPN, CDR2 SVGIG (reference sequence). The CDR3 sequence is CAWSALSSFDNEQFF. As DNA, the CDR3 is TGTGCCTGGAGTGCCCTTTCTTCTTTCGACAATGAGCAGTTCTTC.

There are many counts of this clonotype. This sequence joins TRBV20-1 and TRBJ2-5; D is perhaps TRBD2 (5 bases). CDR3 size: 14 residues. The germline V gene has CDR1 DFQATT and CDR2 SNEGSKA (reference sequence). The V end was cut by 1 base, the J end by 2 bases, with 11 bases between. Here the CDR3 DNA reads TGCAGTGCTAGAGGTCGGGATCGTCAAGAGACCCAGTACTTC. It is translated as CSARGRDRQETQYF.

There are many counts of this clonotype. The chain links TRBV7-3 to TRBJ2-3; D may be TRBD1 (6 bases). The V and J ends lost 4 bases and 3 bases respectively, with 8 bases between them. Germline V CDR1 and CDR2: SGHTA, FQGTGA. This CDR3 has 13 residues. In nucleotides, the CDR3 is TGTGCCAGCAGCTCCCAGGGGACAGATACGCAGTATTTT. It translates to CASSSQGTDTQYF.

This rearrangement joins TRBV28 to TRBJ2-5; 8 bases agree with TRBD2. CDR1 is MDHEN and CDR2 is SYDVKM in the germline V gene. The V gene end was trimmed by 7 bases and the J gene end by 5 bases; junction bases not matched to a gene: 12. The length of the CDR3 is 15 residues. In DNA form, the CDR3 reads TGTGCCAGCAACCTAAGCGGGGGACTAGTCGAGACCCAGTACTTC. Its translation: CASNLSGGLVETQYF.

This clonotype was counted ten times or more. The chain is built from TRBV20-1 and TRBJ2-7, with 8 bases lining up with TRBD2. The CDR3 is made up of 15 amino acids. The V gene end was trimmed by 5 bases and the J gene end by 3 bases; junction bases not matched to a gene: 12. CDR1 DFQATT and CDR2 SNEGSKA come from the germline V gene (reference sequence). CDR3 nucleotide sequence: TGCAGTGCTTCCGGGACTAGGGGGACTTACTACGAGCAGTACTTC. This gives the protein CSASGTRGTYYEQYF.

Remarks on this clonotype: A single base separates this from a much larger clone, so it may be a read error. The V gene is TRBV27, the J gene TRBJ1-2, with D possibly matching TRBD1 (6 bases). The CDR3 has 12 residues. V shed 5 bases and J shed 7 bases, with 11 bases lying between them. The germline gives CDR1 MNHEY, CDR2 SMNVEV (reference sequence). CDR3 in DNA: TGTGCCAGCAGTCATACAGGGAGTGGCTACACCTTC. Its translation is CASSHTGSGYTF.

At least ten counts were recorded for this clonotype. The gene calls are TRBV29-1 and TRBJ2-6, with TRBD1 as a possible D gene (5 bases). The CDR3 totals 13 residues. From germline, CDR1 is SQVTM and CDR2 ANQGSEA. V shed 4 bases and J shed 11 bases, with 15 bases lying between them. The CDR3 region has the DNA TGCAGCGTTGTCCCGGCAGGGCAACACGTCCTGACTTTC. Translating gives CSVVPAGQHVLTF.

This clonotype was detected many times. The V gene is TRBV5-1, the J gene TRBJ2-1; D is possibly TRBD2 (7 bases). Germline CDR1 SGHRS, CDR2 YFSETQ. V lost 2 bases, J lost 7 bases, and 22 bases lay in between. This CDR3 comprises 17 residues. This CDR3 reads CASSLRTGRRGGNEQFF. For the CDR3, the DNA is TGCGCCAGCAGCTTACGGACTGGGAGGAGGGGGGGAAATGAGCAGTTCTTC.

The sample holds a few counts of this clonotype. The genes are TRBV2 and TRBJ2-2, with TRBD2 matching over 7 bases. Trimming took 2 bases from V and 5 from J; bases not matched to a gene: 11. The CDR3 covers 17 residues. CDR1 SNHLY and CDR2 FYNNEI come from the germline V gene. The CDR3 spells CASSEWARGGGTGELFF. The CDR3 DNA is TGTGCCAGCAGTGAATGGGCCCGCGGGGGAGGGACCGGGGAGCTGTTTTTT.

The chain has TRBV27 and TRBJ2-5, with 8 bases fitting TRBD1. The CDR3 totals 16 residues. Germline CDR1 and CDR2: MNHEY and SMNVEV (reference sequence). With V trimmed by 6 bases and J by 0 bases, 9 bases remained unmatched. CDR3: CASSSAAGGHQETQYF. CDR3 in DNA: TGTGCCAGCAGCTCCGCGGCAGGGGGCCACCAAGAGACCCAGTACTTC.

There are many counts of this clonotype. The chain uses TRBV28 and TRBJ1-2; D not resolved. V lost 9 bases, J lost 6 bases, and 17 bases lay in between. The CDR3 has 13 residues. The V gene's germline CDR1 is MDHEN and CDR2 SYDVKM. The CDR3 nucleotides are TGTGCCAGTACCCTAGGTCTAATAGATGGCTACACCTTC. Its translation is CASTLGLIDGYTF.

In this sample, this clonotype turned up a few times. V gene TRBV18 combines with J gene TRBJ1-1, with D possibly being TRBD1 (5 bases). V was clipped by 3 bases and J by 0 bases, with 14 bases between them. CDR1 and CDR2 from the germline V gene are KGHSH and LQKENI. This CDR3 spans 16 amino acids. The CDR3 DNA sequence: TGTGCCAGCTCACCCCCGACAGCCTTACTGAACACTGAAGCTTTCTTT. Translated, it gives CASSPPTALLNTEAFF.

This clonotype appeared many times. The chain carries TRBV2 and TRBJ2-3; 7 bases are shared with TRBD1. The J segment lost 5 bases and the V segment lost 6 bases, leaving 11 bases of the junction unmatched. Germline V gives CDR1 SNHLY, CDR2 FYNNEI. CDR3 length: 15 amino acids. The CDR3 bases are TGTGCCAGCAGGGGAGACAGGGAGTCAATAGATACGCAGTATTTT. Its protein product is CASRGDRESIDTQYF.

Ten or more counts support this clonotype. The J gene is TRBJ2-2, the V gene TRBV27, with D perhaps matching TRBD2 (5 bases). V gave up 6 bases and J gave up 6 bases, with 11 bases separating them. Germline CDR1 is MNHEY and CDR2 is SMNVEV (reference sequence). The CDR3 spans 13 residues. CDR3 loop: CASSPPGAGELFF. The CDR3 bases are TGTGCCAGCAGCCCCCCCGGGGCCGGGGAGCTGTTTTTT.

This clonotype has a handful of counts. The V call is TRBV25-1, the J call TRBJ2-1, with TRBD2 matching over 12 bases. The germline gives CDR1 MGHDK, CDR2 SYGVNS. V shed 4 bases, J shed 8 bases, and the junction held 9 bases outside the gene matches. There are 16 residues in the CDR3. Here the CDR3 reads CASSAQPGLAGDEQFF. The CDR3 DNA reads TGTGCCAGCAGTGCCCAACCGGGACTAGCGGGCGATGAGCAGTTCTTC.

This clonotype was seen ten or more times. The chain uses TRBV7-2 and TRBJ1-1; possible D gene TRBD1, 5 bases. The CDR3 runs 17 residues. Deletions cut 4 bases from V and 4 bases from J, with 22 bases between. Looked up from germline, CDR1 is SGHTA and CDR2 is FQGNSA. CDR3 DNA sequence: TGTGCCAGCAGCTCGCTCCTCGTGGGGCGGGGAGGCACTGAAGCTTTCTTT. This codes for CASSSLLVGRGGTEAFF.

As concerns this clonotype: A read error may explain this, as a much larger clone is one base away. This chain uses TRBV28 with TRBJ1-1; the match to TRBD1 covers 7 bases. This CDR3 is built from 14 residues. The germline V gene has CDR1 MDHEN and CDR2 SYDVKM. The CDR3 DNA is TGTGCCGACCGGGACAGACAACTTAACACTGAAGCTTTATTT. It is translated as CADRDRQLNTEALF.

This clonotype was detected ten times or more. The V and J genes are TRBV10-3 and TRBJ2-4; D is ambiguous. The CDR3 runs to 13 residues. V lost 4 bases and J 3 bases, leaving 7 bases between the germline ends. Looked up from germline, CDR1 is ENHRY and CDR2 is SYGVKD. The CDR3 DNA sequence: TGTGCCATCAGTGTGGATGACAAAAACATTCAGTACTTC. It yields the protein CAISVDDKNIQYF.

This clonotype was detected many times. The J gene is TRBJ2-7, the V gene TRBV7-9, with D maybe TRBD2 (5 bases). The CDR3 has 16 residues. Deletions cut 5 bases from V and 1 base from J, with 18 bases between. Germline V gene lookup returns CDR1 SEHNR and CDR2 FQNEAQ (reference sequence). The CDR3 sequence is CASSDWVFRGSYEQYF. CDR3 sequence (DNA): TGTGCCAGCAGCGATTGGGTCTTTCGAGGGTCCTACGAGCAGTACTTC.

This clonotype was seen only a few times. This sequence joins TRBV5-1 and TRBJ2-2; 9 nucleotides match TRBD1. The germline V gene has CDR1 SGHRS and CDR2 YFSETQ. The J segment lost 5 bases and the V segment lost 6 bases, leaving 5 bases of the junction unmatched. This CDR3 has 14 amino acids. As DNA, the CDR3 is TGCGCCAGCACCGAGGGACAGGGAACCGGGGAGCTGTTTTTT. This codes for CASTEGQGTGELFF.